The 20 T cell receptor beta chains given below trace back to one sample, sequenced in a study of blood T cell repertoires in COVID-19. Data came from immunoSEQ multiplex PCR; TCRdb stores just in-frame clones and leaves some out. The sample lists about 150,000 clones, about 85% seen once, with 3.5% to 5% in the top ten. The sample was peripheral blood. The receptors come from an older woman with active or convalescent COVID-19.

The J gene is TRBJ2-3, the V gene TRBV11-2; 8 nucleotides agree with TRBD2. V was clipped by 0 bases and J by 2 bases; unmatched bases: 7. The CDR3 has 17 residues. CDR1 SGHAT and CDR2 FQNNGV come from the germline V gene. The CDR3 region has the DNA TGTGCCAGCAGCTTAGAGCGGGGGGCCGGACTCACAGATACGCAGTATTTT. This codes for CASSLERGAGLTDTQYF. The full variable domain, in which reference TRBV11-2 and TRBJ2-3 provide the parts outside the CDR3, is EAGVAQSPRYKIIEKRQSVAFWCNPISGHATLYWYQQILGQGPKLLIQFQNNGVVDDSQLPKDRFSAERLKGVDSTLKIQPAKLEDSAVYLCASSLERGAGLTDTQYFGPGTRLTVL.

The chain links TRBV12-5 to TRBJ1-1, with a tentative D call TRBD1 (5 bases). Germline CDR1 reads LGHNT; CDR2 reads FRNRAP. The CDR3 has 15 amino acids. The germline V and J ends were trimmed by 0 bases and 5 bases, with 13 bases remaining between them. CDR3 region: CASGLVLGGFTEAFF. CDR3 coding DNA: TGTGCTAGTGGTTTGGTACTCGGGGGTTTTACTGAAGCTTTCTTT. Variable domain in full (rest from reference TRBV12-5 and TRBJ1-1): DARVTQTPRHKVTEMGQEVTMRCQPILGHNTVFWYRQTMMQGLELLAYFRNRAPLDDSGMPKDRFSAEMPDATLATLKIQPSEPRDSAVYFCASGLVLGGFTEAFFGQGTRLTVV.

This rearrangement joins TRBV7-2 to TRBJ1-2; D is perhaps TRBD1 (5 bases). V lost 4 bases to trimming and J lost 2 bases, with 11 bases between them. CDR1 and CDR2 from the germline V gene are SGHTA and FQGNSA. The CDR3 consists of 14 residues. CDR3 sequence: CASSSAAGNYGYTF. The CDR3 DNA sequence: TGTGCCAGCAGCTCCGCAGCAGGGAACTATGGCTACACCTTC. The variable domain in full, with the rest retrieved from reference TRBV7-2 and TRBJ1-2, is GAGVSQSPSNKVTEKGKDVELRCDPISGHTALYWYRQSLGQGLEFLIYFQGNSAPDKSGLPSDRFSAERTGGSVSTLTIQRTQQEDSAVYLCASSSAAGNYGYTFGSGTRLTVV.

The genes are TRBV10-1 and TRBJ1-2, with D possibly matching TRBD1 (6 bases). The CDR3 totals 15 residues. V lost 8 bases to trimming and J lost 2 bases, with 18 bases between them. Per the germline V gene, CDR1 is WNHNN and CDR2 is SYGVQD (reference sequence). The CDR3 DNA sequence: TGCGCCAGCCCCGGGGGGGCCCAAGTAAACTATGGCTACACCTTC. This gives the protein CASPGGAQVNYGYTF.

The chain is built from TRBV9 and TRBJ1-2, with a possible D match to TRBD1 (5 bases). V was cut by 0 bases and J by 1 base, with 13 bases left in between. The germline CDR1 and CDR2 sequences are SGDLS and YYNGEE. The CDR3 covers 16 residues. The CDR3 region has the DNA TGTGCCAGCAGCGTAGAGGGGCAGCCTAGTAACTATGGCTACACCTTC. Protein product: CASSVEGQPSNYGYTF.

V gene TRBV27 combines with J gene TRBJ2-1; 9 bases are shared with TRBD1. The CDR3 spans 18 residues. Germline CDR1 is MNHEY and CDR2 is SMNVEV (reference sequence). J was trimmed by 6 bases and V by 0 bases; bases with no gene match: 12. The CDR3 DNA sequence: TGTGCCAGCAGTTTATCGAAATCCTTGACAGGGGGGGTCAATGAGCAGTTCTTC. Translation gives CASSLSKSLTGGVNEQFF.

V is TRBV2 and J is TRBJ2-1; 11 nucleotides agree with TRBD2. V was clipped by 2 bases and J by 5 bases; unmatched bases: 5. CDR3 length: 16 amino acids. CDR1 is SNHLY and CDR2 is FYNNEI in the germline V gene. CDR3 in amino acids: CASSERIAGGHNEQFF. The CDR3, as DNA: TGTGCCAGCAGTGAACGTATAGCGGGGGGGCACAATGAGCAGTTCTTC. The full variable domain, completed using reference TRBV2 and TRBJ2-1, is EPEVTQTPSHQVTQMGQEVILRCVPISNHLYFYWYRQILGQKVEFLVSFYNNEISEKSEIFDDQFSVERPDGSNFTLKIRSTKLEDSAMYFCASSERIAGGHNEQFFGPGTRLTVL.

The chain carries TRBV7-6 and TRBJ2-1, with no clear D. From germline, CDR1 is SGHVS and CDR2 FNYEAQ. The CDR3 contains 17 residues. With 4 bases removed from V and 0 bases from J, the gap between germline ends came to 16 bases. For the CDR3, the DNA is TGTGCCAGCAGCTCACCCTCGTCATGGAGCTCCTACAATGAGCAGTTCTTC. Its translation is CASSSPSSWSSYNEQFF. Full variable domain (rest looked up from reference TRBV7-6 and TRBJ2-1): GAGVSQSPRYKVTKRGQDVALRCDPISGHVSLYWYRQALGQGPEFLTYFNYEAQQDKSGLPNDRFSAERPEGSISTLTIQRTEQRDSAMYRCASSSPSSWSSYNEQFFGPGTRLTVL.

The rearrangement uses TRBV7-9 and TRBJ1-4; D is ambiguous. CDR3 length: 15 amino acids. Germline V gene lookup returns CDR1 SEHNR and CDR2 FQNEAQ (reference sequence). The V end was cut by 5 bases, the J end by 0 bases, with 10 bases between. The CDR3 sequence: CASSHLEATNEKLFF. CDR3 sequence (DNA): TGTGCCAGCAGCCACTTAGAGGCAACTAATGAAAAACTGTTTTTT.

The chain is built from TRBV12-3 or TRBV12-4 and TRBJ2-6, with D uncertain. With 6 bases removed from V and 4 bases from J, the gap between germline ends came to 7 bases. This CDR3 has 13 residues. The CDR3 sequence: CASRVTGANVLTF. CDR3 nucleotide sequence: TGTGCCAGCAGAGTGACAGGGGCCAACGTCCTGACTTTC.

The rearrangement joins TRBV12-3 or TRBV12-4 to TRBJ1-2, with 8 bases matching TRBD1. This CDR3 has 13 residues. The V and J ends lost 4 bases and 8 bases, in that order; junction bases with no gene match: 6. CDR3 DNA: TGTGCCAGCAGTTCCGGCAGGGGGCCGGGCTACACCTTC. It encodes CASSSGRGPGYTF.

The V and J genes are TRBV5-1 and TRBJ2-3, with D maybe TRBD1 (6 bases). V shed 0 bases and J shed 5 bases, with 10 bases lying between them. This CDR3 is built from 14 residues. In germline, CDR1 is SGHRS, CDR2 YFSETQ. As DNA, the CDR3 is TGCGCCAGCAGCTTGGAGGACAGTATAGATACGCAGTATTTT. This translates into CASSLEDSIDTQYF.

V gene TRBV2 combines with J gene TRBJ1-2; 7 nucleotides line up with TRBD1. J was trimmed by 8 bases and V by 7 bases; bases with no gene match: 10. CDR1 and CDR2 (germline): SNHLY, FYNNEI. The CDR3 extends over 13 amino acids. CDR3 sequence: CASKQGLVGGYTF. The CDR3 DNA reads TGTGCCAGCAAACAGGGGCTGGTGGGGGGCTACACCTTC.

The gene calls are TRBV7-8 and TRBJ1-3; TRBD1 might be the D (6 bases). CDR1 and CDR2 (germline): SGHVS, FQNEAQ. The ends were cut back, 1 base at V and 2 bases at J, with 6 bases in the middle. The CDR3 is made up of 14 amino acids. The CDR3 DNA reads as TGTGCCAGCAGCTTAGGGACAGCTGGAAACACCATATATTTT. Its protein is CASSLGTAGNTIYF.

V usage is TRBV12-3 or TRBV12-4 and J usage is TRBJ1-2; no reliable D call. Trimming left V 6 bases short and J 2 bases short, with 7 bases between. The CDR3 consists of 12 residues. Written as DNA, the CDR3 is TGTGCCAGCAGCCCGCTAAACTATGGCTACACCTTC. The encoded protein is CASSPLNYGYTF.

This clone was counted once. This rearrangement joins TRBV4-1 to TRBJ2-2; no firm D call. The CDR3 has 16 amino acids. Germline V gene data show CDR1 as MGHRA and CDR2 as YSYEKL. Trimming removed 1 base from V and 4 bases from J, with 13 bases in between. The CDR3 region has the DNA TGCGCCAGCAGCCAAGTATATAGCACGGTCACCGGGGAGCTGTTTTTT. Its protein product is CASSQVYSTVTGELFF.

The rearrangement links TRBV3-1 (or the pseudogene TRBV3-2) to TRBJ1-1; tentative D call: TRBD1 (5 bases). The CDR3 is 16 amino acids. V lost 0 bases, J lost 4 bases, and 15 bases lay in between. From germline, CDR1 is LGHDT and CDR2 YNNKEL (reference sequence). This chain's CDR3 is CASSQEGVGSITEAFF. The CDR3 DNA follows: TGTGCCAGCAGCCAAGAAGGGGTGGGATCCATCACTGAAGCTTTCTTT.

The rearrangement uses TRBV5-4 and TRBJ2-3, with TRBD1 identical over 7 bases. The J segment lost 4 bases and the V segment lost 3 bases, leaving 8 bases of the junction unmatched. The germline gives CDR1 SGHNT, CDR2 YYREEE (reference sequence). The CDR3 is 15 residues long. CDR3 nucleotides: TGTGCCAGCAGCTGGAAACAGGGGTTCCCAGATACGCAGTATTTT. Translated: CASSWKQGFPDTQYF.

The DNA of the CDR3 is TGCGCCAGCAGCTTGGACGGGACAGGGAAAGAGACCCAGTACTTC. Translated, it gives CASSLDGTGKETQYF. The chain couples TRBV5-1 to TRBJ2-5, with 9 bases that match TRBD1. The CDR3 spans 15 residues. Trimming removed 0 bases from V and 3 bases from J; junction bases left unmatched: 3. The V gene's germline CDR1 is SGHRS and CDR2 YFSETQ.

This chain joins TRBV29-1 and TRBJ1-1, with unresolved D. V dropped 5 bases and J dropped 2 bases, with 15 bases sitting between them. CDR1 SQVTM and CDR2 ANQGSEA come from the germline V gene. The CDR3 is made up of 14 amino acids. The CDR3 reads CSVSGGRGNTEAFF. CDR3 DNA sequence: TGCAGCGTTTCAGGAGGGCGGGGTAACACTGAAGCTTTCTTT.